This T cell receptor beta chain was recorded in a study of cytomegalovirus exposure and HLA in healthy donors. Whole-study results and caveats: A link between a missense DCLRE1C variant and TCR beta V- and J-gene trimming emerged from a later analysis.

Both 60 Vbeta primers and 13 Jbeta primers went into the PCR. Using immunoSEQ multiplex PCR, the repertoire was profiled, and TCRdb retains in-frame clones only, with some absent. The sample has around 90,000 clones; around 60% are singletons. Turning to this clone: Its antigen is still unknown.

CDR3 size: 13 residues. Germline V lookup: CDR1 SGHTA, CDR2 FQGTGA. With 4 bases removed from V and 2 bases from J, the gap between germline ends came to 8 bases. The chain is built from TRBV7-3 and TRBJ2-5; D is undetermined. The sequenced sample was PBMCs. The receptor was isolated from a human donor in good health. CDR3 residues: CASSSVQQETQYF. The CDR3 DNA follows: TGTGCCAGCAGCTCAGTTCAACAAGAGACCCAGTACTTC.